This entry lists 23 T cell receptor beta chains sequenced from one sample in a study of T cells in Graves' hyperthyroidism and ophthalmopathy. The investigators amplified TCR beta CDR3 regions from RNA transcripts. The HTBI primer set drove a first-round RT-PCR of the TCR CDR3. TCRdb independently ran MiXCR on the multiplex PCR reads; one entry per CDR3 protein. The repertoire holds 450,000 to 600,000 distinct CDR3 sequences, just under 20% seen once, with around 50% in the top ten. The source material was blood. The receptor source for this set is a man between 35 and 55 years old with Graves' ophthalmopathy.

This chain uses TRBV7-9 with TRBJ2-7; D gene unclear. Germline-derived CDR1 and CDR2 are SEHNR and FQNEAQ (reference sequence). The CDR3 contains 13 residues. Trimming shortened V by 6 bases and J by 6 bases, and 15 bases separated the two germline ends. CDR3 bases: TGTGCCAGCAGTCCAAACTCCAGTGGCGAGCAGTACTTC. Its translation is CASSPNSSGEQYF. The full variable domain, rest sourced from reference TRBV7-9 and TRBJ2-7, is DTGVSQNPRHKITKRGQNVTFRCDPISEHNRLYWYRQTLGQGPEFLTYFQNEAQLEKSRLLSDRFSAERPKGSFSTLEIQRTEQGDSAMYLCASSPNSSGEQYFGPGTRLTVT.

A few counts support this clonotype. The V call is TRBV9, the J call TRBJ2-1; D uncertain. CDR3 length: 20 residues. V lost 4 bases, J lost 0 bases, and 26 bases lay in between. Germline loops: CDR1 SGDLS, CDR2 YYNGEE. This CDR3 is CASSSPLVLDQRYSYNEQFF. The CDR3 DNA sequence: TGTGCCAGCAGCTCCCCACTTGTCCTAGACCAACGTTACTCCTACAATGAGCAGTTCTTC.

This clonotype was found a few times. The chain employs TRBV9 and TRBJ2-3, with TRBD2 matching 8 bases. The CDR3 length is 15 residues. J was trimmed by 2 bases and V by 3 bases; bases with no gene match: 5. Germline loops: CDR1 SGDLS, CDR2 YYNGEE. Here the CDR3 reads CASSGDGGDTDTQYF. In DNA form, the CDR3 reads TGTGCCAGCAGCGGGGACGGGGGGGACACAGATACGCAGTATTTT.

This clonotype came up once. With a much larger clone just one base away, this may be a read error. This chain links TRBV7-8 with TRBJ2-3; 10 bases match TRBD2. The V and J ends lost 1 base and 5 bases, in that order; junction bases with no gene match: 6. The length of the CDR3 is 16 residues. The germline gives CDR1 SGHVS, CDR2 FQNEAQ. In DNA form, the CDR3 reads TGTGCCAGCAGCTTAGGAGCGGGGGGGCTTGGAGATACGCAGTATTTT. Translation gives CASSLGAGGLGDTQYF.

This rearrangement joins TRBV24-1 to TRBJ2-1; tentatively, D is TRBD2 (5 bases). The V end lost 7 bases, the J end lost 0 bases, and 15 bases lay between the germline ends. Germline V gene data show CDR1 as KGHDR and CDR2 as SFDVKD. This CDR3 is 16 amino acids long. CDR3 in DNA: TGTGCCACCAGCCTCCCCGAGCGGAGCTCCTACAATGAGCAGTTCTTC. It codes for CATSLPERSSYNEQFF.

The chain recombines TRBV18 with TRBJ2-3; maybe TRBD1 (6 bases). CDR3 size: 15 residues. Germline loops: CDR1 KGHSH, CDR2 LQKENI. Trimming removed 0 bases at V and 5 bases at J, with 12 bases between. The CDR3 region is CASSPPGALGDTQYF. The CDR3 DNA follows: TGTGCCAGCTCACCACCGGGGGCCTTGGGAGATACGCAGTATTTT. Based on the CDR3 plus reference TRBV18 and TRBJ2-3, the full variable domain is NAGVMQNPRHLVRRRGQEARLRCSPMKGHSHVYWYRQLPEEGLKFMVYLQKENIIDESGMPKERFSAEFPKEGPSILRIQQVVRGDSAAYFCASSPPGALGDTQYFGPGTRLTVL.

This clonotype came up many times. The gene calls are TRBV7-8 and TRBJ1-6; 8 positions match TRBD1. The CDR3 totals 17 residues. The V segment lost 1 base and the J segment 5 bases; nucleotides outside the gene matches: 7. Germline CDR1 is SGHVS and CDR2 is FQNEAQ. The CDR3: CASSLEGAGQDNSPLHF. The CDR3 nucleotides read TGTGCCAGCAGCTTAGAAGGGGCGGGACAGGATAATTCACCCCTCCACTTT.

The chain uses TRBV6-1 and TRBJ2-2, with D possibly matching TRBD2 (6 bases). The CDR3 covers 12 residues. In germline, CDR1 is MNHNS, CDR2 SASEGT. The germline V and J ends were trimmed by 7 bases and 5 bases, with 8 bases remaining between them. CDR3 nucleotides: TGTGCCAGCAAGGCGGGGACCGGGGAGCTGTTTTTT. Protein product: CASKAGTGELFF.

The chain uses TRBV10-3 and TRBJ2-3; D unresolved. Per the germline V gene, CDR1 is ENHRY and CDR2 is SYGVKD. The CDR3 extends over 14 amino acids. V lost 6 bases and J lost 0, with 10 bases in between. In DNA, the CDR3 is TGTGCCATCAGGGGTCTGCAGAGCACAGATACGCAGTATTTT. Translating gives CAIRGLQSTDTQYF.

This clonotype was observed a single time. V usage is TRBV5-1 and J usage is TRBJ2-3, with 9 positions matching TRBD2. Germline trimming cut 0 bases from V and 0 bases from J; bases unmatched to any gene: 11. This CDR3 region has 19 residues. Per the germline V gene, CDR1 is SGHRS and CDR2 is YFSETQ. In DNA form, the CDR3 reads TGCGCCAGCAGCTTGGCCGCCAGGCCTACTAGCGGGAGCACAGATACGCAGTATTTT. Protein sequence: CASSLAARPTSGSTDTQYF.

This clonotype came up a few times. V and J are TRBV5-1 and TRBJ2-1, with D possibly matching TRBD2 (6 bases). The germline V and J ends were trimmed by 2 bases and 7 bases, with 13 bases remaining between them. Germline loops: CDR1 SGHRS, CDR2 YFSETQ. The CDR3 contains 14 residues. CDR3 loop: CASSFEVLANEQFF. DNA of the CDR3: TGCGCCAGCAGCTTTGAAGTCCTAGCGAATGAGCAGTTCTTC.

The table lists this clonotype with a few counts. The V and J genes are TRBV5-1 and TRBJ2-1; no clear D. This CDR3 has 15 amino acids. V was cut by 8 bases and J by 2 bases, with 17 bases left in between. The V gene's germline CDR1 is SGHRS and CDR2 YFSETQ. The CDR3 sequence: CASSTNIAAYNEQFF. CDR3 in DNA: TGCGCCAGTTCAACCAACATAGCCGCCTACAATGAGCAGTTCTTC.

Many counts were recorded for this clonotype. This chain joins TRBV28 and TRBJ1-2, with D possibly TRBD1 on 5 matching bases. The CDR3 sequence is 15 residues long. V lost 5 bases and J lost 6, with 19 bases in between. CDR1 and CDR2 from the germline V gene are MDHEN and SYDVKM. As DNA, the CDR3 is TGTGCCAGCAGTCCACGGGACGGGGGGTTGGATGGCTACACCTTC. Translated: CASSPRDGGLDGYTF.

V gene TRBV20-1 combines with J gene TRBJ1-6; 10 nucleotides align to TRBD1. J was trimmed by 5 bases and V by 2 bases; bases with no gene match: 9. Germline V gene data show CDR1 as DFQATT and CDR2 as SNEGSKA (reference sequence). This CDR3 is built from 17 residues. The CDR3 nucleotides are TGCAGTGCTAGAACAAACGAGGGACAGGGGAATAATTCACCCCTCCACTTT. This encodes CSARTNEGQGNNSPLHF.

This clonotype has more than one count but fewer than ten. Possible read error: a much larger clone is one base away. The CDR3 is CASSTAEGLNEQYF. The CDR3 nucleotides are TGTGCCAGCAGTACAGCAGAGGGCCTAAACGAGCAGTACTTC. This chain links TRBV28 with TRBJ2-7; possible D gene TRBD2, 5 bases. V was pared by 5 bases and J by 5 bases, with 16 bases between. Germline loops: CDR1 MDHEN, CDR2 SYDVKM. CDR3 size: 14 residues. The whole variable domain, filled in from reference TRBV28 and TRBJ2-7, reads DVKVTQSSRYLVKRTGEKVFLECVQDMDHENMFWYRQDPGLGLRLIYFSYDVKMKEKGDIPEGYSVSREKKERFSLILESASTNQTSMYLCASSTAEGLNEQYFGPGTRLTVT.

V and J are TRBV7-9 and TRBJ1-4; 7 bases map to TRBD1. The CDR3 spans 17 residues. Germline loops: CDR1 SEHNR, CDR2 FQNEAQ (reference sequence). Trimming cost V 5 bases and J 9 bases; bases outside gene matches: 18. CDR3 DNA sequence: TGTGCCAGCAGCAAACCCGCCGGGGGACAGAGGGGTAAAAAACTGTTTTTT. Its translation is CASSKPAGGQRGKKLFF.

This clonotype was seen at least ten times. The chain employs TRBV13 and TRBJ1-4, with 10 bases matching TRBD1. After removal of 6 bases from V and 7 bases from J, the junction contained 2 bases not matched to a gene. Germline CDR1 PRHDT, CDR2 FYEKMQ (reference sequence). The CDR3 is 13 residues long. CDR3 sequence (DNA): TGTGCCAGCAGGGGACAGGGGTTTGAAAAACTGTTTTTT. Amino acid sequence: CASRGQGFEKLFF.

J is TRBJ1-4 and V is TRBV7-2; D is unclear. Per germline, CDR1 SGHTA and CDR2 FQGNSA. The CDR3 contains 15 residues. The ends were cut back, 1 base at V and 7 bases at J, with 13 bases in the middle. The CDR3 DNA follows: TGTGCCAGCAGCTTAGATCCTGCGGGGTCTGAAAAACTGTTTTTT. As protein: CASSLDPAGSEKLFF.

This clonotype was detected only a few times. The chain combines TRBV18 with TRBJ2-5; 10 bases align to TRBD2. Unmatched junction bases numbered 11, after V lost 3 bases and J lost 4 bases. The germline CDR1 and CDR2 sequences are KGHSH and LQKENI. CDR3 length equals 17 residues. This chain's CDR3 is CASSPNPSGGRGETQYF. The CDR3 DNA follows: TGTGCCAGCTCACCCAACCCTAGCGGGGGCCGGGGAGAGACCCAGTACTTC.

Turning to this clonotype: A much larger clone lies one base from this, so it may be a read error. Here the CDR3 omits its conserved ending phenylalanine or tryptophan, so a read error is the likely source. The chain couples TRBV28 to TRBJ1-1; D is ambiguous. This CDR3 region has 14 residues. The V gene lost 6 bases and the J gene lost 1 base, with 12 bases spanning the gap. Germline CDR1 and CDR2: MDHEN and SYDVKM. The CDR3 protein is CASSPSGENTEAFS. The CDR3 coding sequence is TGTGCCAGCAGCCCCTCCGGGGAGAACACTGAAGCTTTCTCT.

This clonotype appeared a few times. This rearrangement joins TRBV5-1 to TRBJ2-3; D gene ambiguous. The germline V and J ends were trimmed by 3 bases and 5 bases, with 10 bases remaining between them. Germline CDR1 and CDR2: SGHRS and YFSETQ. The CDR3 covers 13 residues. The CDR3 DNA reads TGCGCCAGCAGCTCTGGGGAACTAGATACGCAGTATTTT. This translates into CASSSGELDTQYF.

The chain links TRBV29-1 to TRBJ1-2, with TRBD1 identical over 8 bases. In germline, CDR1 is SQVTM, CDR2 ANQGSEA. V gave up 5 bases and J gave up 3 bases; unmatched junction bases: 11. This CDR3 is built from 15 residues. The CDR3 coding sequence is TGCAGCGTTCTTGGGGGGGGGGGACAGGACTATGGCTACACCTTC. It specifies CSVLGGGGQDYGYTF.

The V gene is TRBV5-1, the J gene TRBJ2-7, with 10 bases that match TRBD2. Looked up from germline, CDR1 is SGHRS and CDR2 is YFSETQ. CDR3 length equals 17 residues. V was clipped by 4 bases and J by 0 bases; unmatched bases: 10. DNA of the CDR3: TGCGCCAGCAGCCCTGGACTAGCGGACCCTTTCTCCTACGAGCAGTACTTC. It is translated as CASSPGLADPFSYEQYF.